Listed below are T cell receptor beta chains from one sample, sequenced in a study of CD8+CD57+ T cells in acquired aplastic anemia. TCRdb re-called the reads through MiXCR, storing one row per CDR3 protein. The sample shows around 500,000 distinct CDR3 sequences, about a third of them seen only once. Source material: sorted CD4+, CD8+, or CD8+CD57+ T cells (not recorded which) from PBMCs. These TCRs come from a human donor with aplastic anemia. Both conserved end residues are part of each CDR3. A D gene is named only where the DNA matches it firmly. Rows may omit the clone size; those that give it use once, few, many or a size class.

D: -
J: TRBJ2-1
V: TRBV20-1
size: -
CDR3: CSARVRNNEQFF
DNA: TGCAGTGCTAGAGTACGAAACAATGAGCAGTTCTTC

D: TRBD1
J: TRBJ2-5
V: TRBV7-9
size: many
CDR3: CAGEPTGGAETQYF
DNA: TGTGCCGGCGAACCAACAGGGGGCGCAGAGACCCAGTACTTC

D: -
J: TRBJ1-5
V: TRBV24-1
size: few
CDR3: CATSDYAEPQHF
DNA: TGTGCCACCAGTGATTACGCGGAGCCCCAGCATTTT

D: -
J: TRBJ1-1
V: TRBV5-6
size: -
CDR3: CASSLAVRANTEAFF
DNA: TGTGCCAGCAGCTTGGCTGTGCGGGCCAACACTGAAGCTTTCTTT

D: -
J: TRBJ2-3
V: TRBV19
size: -
CDR3: CASSIRRSTSTDTQYF
DNA: TGTGCCAGTAGTATTAGGAGAAGCACTAGCACAGATACGCAGTATTTT

D: -
J: TRBJ2-2
V: TRBV7-2
size: -
CDR3: CASNSRGHGELFF
DNA: TGTGCCAGCAACTCGCGGGGGCACGGGGAGCTGTTTTTT

D: TRBD1
J: TRBJ2-5
V: TRBV20-1
size: few
CDR3: CSAITGTGNLETQYF
DNA: TGCAGTGCTATAACCGGGACAGGGAACTTGGAGACCCAGTACTTC

D: -
J: TRBJ2-5
V: TRBV7-8
size: once
CDR3: CASSYTGFETQYF
DNA: TGTGCCAGCAGTTATACGGGTTTTGAGACCCAGTACTTC

D: TRBD1
J: TRBJ1-2
V: TRBV6-4
size: many
CDR3: CASSAGTGTNYGYTF
DNA: TGTGCCAGCAGTGCCGGGACAGGGACTAACTATGGCTACACCTTC

D: -
J: TRBJ2-5
V: TRBV9
size: few
CDR3: CASSVASWGRETQYF
DNA: TGTGCCAGCAGCGTAGCCTCTTGGGGCCGTGAGACCCAGTACTTC

D: -
J: TRBJ2-1
V: TRBV9
size: -
CDR3: CASSGGRGYEQFF
DNA: TGTGCCAGCAGCGGAGGACGGGGTTATGAGCAGTTCTTC

D: -
J: TRBJ2-1
V: TRBV24-1
size: many
CDR3: CATSDPAADSSNEQFF
DNA: TGTGCCACCAGTGACCCGGCGGCGGACAGTTCCAATGAGCAGTTCTTC

D: TRBD1
J: TRBJ1-1
V: TRBV10-1
size: many
CDR3: CATLEPDRAEGTEAFF
DNA: TGCGCCACCTTGGAGCCGGACAGGGCAGAGGGCACTGAAGCTTTCTTT

D: -
J: TRBJ1-1
V: TRBV2
size: -
CDR3: CASSGPRGSTEAFF
DNA: TGTGCCAGCAGTGGGCCGAGGGGGAGCACTGAAGCTTTCTTT

D: -
J: TRBJ1-6
V: TRBV5-1
size: -
CDR3: CASRHQVPVDSPLHF
DNA: TGCGCCAGCAGGCATCAGGTTCCGGTGGATTCACCCCTCCACTTT